This T cell receptor (beta chain) appears in the sequencing data of a study of metastatic and nonmetastatic thyroid tumors. Study-wide findings and caveats: When malignant thyroid tumors were compared with benign nodules, TCR beta diversity was reportedly significantly higher in the malignant tumors. This held in both blood and tumor samples.

The CDR3 runs to 16 residues. Germline V CDR1 and CDR2: MNHEY, SVGAGI. Between the trimmed V and J ends, which lost 2 bases and 6 bases, there was a span of 17 bases. Per the original methods: Variation in CDR3 across clinicopathological groups served as the basis for constructing a distant-metastasis classifier in papillary thyroid cancer. Using MiXCR, TCRdb reanalyzed the PCR reads. The V and J calls and clone size come from TCRdb's table, not from the authors' own analysis. The sample yields approximately 17,000 clones, more than 20% seen once. This clone was seen repeatedly, ten times or more. Its specificity is not known. This may arise from a read error, as a much more abundant clone is one base away. This same CDR3 is encoded by further DNA sequences in the sample. No treatment had been given to any patient before thyroid surgery.

The TCR was taken from a male donor with papillary thyroid cancer or a benign thyroid nodule (not recorded which). Some clones in this sample may be carry-over from other donors' samples. The specimen sequenced was blood. The chain carries TRBV6-5 and TRBJ1-3; TRBD1 might be the D (5 bases). The CDR3 nucleotides read TGTGCCAGCAGTTACAGGCAGGGAGGCTCTTCAAACACCATATATTTT. This sequence encodes CASSYRQGGSSNTIYF.